These 25 T cell receptor beta chains came from one sample sequenced in a study of shared clonotypes between healthy human individuals. Assay: immunoSEQ multiplex PCR; the TCRdb copy retains only in-frame clones and omits some. The repertoire holds 550,000 to 850,000 clones, with about two thirds as singletons. The sample consisted of memory CD4+ T cells sorted from blood. Subset: CD45RA-negative fraction. These TCRs come from a woman in her twenties or thirties in good health.

The chain combines TRBV28 with TRBJ1-2, with TRBD1 matching 10 bases. The V and J ends lost 3 bases and 4 bases, in that order; junction bases with no gene match: 5. CDR3 length: 15 amino acids. Germline values: CDR1 MDHEN, CDR2 SYDVKM. CDR3 loop: CASSLMTGGGYGYTF. DNA for the CDR3: TGTGCCAGCAGTTTGATGACAGGGGGCGGCTATGGCTACACCTTC.

The V and J genes are TRBV4-1 and TRBJ1-1; TRBD1 agrees at 7 bases. V lost 3 bases, J lost 11 bases, and 12 bases stayed unmatched. Germline CDR1 MGHRA, CDR2 YSYEKL. The CDR3 is 14 amino acids. CDR3 nucleotide sequence: TGCGCCAGCAGCCAGGGCGGGGGACAGATTAAGGCTTTCTTT. It codes for CASSQGGGQIKAFF.

The chain combines TRBV14 with TRBJ2-5, with D possibly matching TRBD1 (6 bases). Germline CDR1 and CDR2: SGHDN and FVKESK. The V and J ends lost 2 bases and 5 bases respectively, with 12 bases between them. This CDR3 spans 14 amino acids. The CDR3, as DNA: TGTGCCAGCAGCCAACAGACAGGTTTTGAGACCCAGTACTTC. Encoded protein: CASSQQTGFETQYF.

This chain connects TRBV4-2 to TRBJ2-1, with D unclear. V was clipped by 3 bases and J by 10 bases, with 16 bases between them. Germline CDR1 is LGHNA and CDR2 is YNFKEQ. The CDR3 sequence is 14 residues long. The CDR3 region has the DNA TGTGCCAGCAGCCACCCGATCGTGGTGGAGGAGCAGTTCTTC. This gives the protein CASSHPIVVEEQFF.

This chain connects TRBV18 to TRBJ2-1; D perhaps matches TRBD2 (5 bases). The ends were cut back, 1 base at V and 9 bases at J, with 19 bases in the middle. This CDR3 region has 16 residues. Germline CDR1 KGHSH, CDR2 LQKENI. The CDR3 spells CASSPRVGVGSGEQFF. For the CDR3, the DNA is TGTGCCAGCTCACCACGGGTGGGAGTGGGGTCTGGTGAGCAGTTCTTC.

The chain joins TRBV6-6 to TRBJ2-3; D remains ambiguous. V was cut by 0 bases and J by 5 bases, with 6 bases left in between. From germline, CDR1 is MNHNY and CDR2 SVGAGI (reference sequence). The CDR3 extends over 13 amino acids. CDR3 in amino acids: CASSYSGGDTQYF. CDR3 sequence (DNA): TGTGCCAGCAGTTACTCGGGTGGAGATACGCAGTATTTT.

This clone has more than one count but fewer than ten. The chain recombines TRBV12-1 with TRBJ2-3; the table's D call of TRBD1 was not tested on the DNA. TRBV12-1 is noted as a pseudogene. The CDR3 runs to 18 residues. This chain's CDR3 is CASSDPKGDRVRLDTQYF. CDR3 nucleotide sequence: TGTGCCAGCAGTGATCCAAAGGGGGACAGGGTTAGGTTAGATACGCAGTATTTT.

This clone was seen a few times. CDR3 DNA sequence: TGCAATCCCCGGGCGGGAAACATTCAGTACTTC. Protein: CNPRAGNIQYF. V usage is TRBV20-1 and J usage is TRBJ2-4; D perhaps matches TRBD2 (5 bases). CDR3 length: 11 amino acids. CDR1 and CDR2 (germline): DFQATT, SNEGSKA (reference sequence).

V and J are TRBV7-2 and TRBJ2-1; a weak D match, TRBD2 (6 bases). Germline CDR1 and CDR2: SGHTA and FQGNSA. V lost 5 bases and J 7 bases, leaving 21 bases between the germline ends. The CDR3 has 16 amino acids. The CDR3 protein is CASSRSNGGPWNEQFF. The DNA of the CDR3 is TGTGCCAGCAGCCGAAGTAATGGAGGGCCTTGGAATGAGCAGTTCTTC.

The chain has TRBV28 and TRBJ1-2; D may be TRBD1 (5 bases). This CDR3 comprises 17 residues. The V and J ends lost 6 bases and 4 bases respectively, with 24 bases between them. Germline lookup yields CDR1 MDHEN and CDR2 SYDVKM. DNA for the CDR3: TGTGCCAGCAGAACCCCAGCCGGCCAGGGCGTTGGCTATGGCTACACCTTC. Its protein product is CASRTPAGQGVGYGYTF.

The chain combines TRBV29-1 with TRBJ1-1; D gene ambiguous. CDR1 and CDR2 (germline): SQVTM, ANQGSEA. V dropped 6 bases and J dropped 4 bases, with 18 bases sitting between them. There are 14 residues in the CDR3. The CDR3, as DNA: TGCAGCGTCGGACGGCCTGGGAGGGCCACTGAAGCTTTCTTT. This translates into CSVGRPGRATEAFF.

This clone has only one observation. This chain joins TRBV2 and TRBJ2-4; the match to TRBD1 covers 7 bases. This CDR3 spans 16 amino acids. V lost 6 bases and J lost 0; bases outside the gene matches: 8. The germline gives CDR1 SNHLY, CDR2 FYNNEI. CDR3 sequence: CASRRTGPLAKNIQYF. The DNA of the CDR3 is TGTGCCAGCAGGAGGACAGGACCTCTAGCCAAAAACATTCAGTACTTC. Looking up the rest from reference TRBV2 and TRBJ2-4 gives the full variable domain: EPEVTQTPSHQVTQMGQEVILRCVPISNHLYFYWYRQILGQKVEFLVSFYNNEISEKSEIFDDQFSVERPDGSNFTLKIRSTKLEDSAMYFCASRRTGPLAKNIQYFGAGTRLSVL.

The sample holds many counts of this clone. Other DNA sequences in this specimen translate into the identical CDR3. The V call is TRBV7-3, the J call TRBJ1-1; D call uncertain. V lost 4 bases, J lost 3 bases, and 9 bases lay in between. The CDR3 contains 13 residues. CDR1 is SGHTA and CDR2 is FQGTGA in the germline V gene. Written as DNA, the CDR3 is TGTGCCAGCAGCTCTCAAAGAGACACTGAAGCTTTCTTT. It translates to CASSSQRDTEAFF.

This clone was counted between two and nine times. The V gene is TRBV7-2, the J gene TRBJ2-1, with D possibly matching TRBD2 (5 bases). The length of the CDR3 is 13 residues. The germline gives CDR1 SGHTA, CDR2 FQGNSA. Trimming left V 3 bases short and J 5 bases short, with 8 bases between. DNA of the CDR3: TGTGCCAGCAGCTTCTCAGCGGACAATGAGCAGTTCTTC. Its translation: CASSFSADNEQFF.

The genes are TRBV25-1 and TRBJ2-5; D is possibly TRBD2 (7 bases). There are 13 residues in the CDR3. Between the trimmed V and J ends, which lost 7 bases and 9 bases, there was a span of 18 bases. Germline CDR1 and CDR2: MGHDK and SYGVNS. CDR3 sequence reads: CASTPEQGGSQYF. The CDR3 nucleotides read TGTGCCAGCACCCCCGAACAGGGAGGGTCCCAGTACTTC.

The V gene is TRBV10-3, the J gene TRBJ2-7; no definite D call. Trimming took 4 bases from V and 2 from J, leaving 9 bases between them. This CDR3 spans 13 amino acids. CDR1 is ENHRY, CDR2 SYGVKD, per germline. This CDR3 is CAISVLSTYEQYF. The CDR3 bases are TGTGCCATCAGTGTTCTGAGCACCTACGAGCAGTACTTC.

This chain joins TRBV7-9 and TRBJ2-5; 7 positions agree with TRBD1. V dropped 11 bases and J dropped 0; count of bases not matched to a gene: 9. CDR3 length: 14 amino acids. Germline V gene lookup returns CDR1 SEHNR and CDR2 FQNEAQ (reference sequence). The CDR3 coding sequence is TGTGCCGCGAGGGGGACAGAGAACCAAGAGACCCAGTACTTC. Its protein is CAARGTENQETQYF.

A word on this clone: This specimen includes other DNA sequences encoding the same CDR3. The gene calls are TRBV29-1 and TRBJ1-5; tentative D call: TRBD1 (5 bases). Germline assignment: CDR1 SQVTM and CDR2 ANQGSEA. V dropped 5 bases and J dropped 4 bases, with 9 bases sitting between them. CDR3 length: 12 amino acids. The DNA for the CDR3 is TGCAGCGTTTCAGGGAGTAATCAGCCCCAGCATTTT. Protein product: CSVSGSNQPQHF. Full variable domain (missing parts from reference TRBV29-1 and TRBJ1-5): SAVISQKPSRDICQRGTSLTIQCQVDSQVTMMFWYRQQPGQSLTLIATANQGSEATYESGFVIDKFPISRPNLTFSTLTVSNMSPEDSSIYLCSVSGSNQPQHFGDGTRLSIL.

The CDR3 region is CASSRRLAGGNTYNEQFF. As DNA, the CDR3 is TGTGCCAGCAGCCGGAGGCTAGCGGGAGGGAATACCTACAATGAGCAGTTCTTC. The chain has TRBV4-2 and TRBJ2-1; 12 positions agree with TRBD2. The CDR3 has 18 amino acids. In germline, CDR1 is LGHNA, CDR2 YNFKEQ. After removal of 4 bases from V and 2 bases from J, the junction contained 9 bases not matched to a gene.

The chain carries TRBV5-1 and TRBJ2-5; TRBD2 is a possible D gene (7 bases). The CDR3 extends over 18 amino acids. The germline CDR1 and CDR2 sequences are SGHRS and YFSETQ. The V end lost 4 bases, the J end lost 4 bases, and 26 bases lay between the germline ends. The CDR3 loop reads CASSPGGGWQGLGETQYF. The CDR3 region has the DNA TGCGCCAGCAGCCCGGGAGGCGGGTGGCAGGGGCTCGGAGAGACCCAGTACTTC.

Many counts were recorded for this clone. The chain carries TRBV29-1 and TRBJ2-4; D perhaps matches TRBD1 (5 bases). CDR1 is SQVTM and CDR2 is ANQGSEA in the germline V gene. CDR3 size: 14 residues. Trimming removed 0 bases from V and 1 base from J, with 7 bases in between. Written as DNA, the CDR3 is TGCAGCGTTGAAGAAGGGGCTGCCAAAAACATTCAGTACTTC. It is translated as CSVEEGAAKNIQYF.

V and J are TRBV7-2 and TRBJ2-1; perhaps TRBD1 as D (6 bases). CDR3 length: 16 residues. The V and J ends lost 1 base and 2 bases respectively, with 12 bases between them. CDR1 SGHTA and CDR2 FQGNSA come from the germline V gene. Here the CDR3 reads CASSLDGSGAYNEQFF. The CDR3 region has the DNA TGTGCCAGCAGCTTAGATGGCTCAGGGGCCTACAATGAGCAGTTCTTC.

The chain uses TRBV5-1 and TRBJ2-1, with 9 nucleotides matching TRBD1. In germline, CDR1 is SGHRS, CDR2 YFSETQ. The ends lost 5 bases at V and 7 bases at J; junction bases unmatched: 10. This CDR3 region has 15 residues. The CDR3 DNA sequence: TGCGCCAGCAGTCAAACCGGGACAGGGAATAATGAGCAGTTCTTC. Translated, it gives CASSQTGTGNNEQFF.

V gene TRBV5-1 combines with J gene TRBJ2-5; 8 positions agree with TRBD2. The V gene end was trimmed by 2 bases and the J gene end by 5 bases; junction bases not matched to a gene: 8. CDR1 SGHRS and CDR2 YFSETQ come from the germline V gene. CDR3 length: 15 amino acids. CDR3 loop: CASSLAGATLETQYF. The CDR3 DNA follows: TGCGCCAGCAGCTTAGCGGGAGCTACTCTGGAGACCCAGTACTTC.

The DNA for the CDR3 is TGTGCCAGCAGCGTAACAGGATTGGCCTACGAGCAGTACTTC. Translation gives CASSVTGLAYEQYF. V gene TRBV9 combines with J gene TRBJ2-7; D is possibly TRBD1 (5 bases). Germline values: CDR1 SGDLS, CDR2 YYNGEE. Trimming shortened V by 1 base and J by 2 bases, and 10 bases separated the two germline ends. The CDR3 totals 14 residues.